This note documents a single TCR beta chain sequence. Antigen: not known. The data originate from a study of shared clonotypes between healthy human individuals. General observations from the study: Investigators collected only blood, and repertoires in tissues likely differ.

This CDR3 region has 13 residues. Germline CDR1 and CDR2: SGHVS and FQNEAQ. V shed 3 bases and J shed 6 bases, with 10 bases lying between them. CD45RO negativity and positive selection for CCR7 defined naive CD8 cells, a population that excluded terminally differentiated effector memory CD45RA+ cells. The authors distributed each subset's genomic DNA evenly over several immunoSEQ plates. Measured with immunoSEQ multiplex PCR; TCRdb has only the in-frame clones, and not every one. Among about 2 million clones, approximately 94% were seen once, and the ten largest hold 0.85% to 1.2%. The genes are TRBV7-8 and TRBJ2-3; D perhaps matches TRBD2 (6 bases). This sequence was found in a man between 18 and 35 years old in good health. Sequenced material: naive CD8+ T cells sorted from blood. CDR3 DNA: TGTGCCAGCAGCTTCGAGGGGAGGGATACGCAGTATTTT. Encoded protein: CASSFEGRDTQYF.